The 5 T cell receptor beta chains reported below all come from one sample, sequenced in a study of CD8 T cells in ankylosing spondylitis. Their specific antigens are unknown. Study conclusions and caveats: Characteristic of ankylosing spondylitis blood, it appeared, was a TCR beta motif comprising roughly 8 highly homologous variants.

Via MiXCR, TCRdb re-called the 5' RACE reads, giving one row per CDR3 protein. Of 700,000 to 850,000 distinct CDR3 sequences in the sample, about 11% are singletons; the top ten hold 0.51%. The specimen was blood, either unsorted or a sorted T cell fraction (not recorded which). The source of these receptors is a male donor with ankylosing spondylitis.

This clonotype was seen a handful of times. The rearrangement uses TRBV20-1 and TRBJ2-3; D may be TRBD2 (6 bases). Germline loops: CDR1 DFQATT, CDR2 SNEGSKA (reference sequence). V gave up 0 bases and J gave up 5 bases, with 15 bases separating them. The CDR3 consists of 15 residues. The CDR3 spells CSARDVQRVRDTQYF. The CDR3 coding sequence is TGCAGTGCTAGAGATGTGCAGCGGGTTCGAGATACGCAGTATTTT.

This clonotype came up many times. This sequence joins TRBV29-1 and TRBJ1-1; D unresolved. CDR3 size: 13 residues. V lost 4 bases and J lost 1, with 10 bases in between. The germline CDR1 and CDR2 sequences are SQVTM and ANQGSEA. Here the CDR3 reads CSVGMPGNTEAFF. For the CDR3, the DNA is TGCAGCGTTGGAATGCCGGGGAACACTGAAGCTTTCTTT.

Only a few counts were recorded for this clonotype. This rearrangement joins TRBV20-1 to TRBJ2-3; unclear D gene. Germline CDR1 reads DFQATT; CDR2 reads SNEGSKA (reference sequence). This CDR3 has 12 residues. The V end was cut by 2 bases, the J end by 9 bases, with 12 bases between. DNA of the CDR3: TGCAGTGCTAGAAAAACTACTCTAACGCAGTATTTT. As protein: CSARKTTLTQYF.

This clonotype was counted between two and nine times. V usage is TRBV20-1 and J usage is TRBJ1-5; 10 positions agree with TRBD1. This CDR3 has 15 residues. With V trimmed by 2 bases and J by 6 bases, 7 bases remained unmatched. Per germline, CDR1 DFQATT and CDR2 SNEGSKA (reference sequence). The CDR3 DNA follows: TGCAGTGCTAGACTGACAGGGGGCGCGGGTCAGCCCCAGCATTTT. It is translated as CSARLTGGAGQPQHF.

This clonotype was seen a few times. This sequence joins TRBV20-1 and TRBJ2-2; the D is unclear. CDR1 and CDR2 (germline): DFQATT, SNEGSKA (reference sequence). This CDR3 has 13 residues. CDR3 region: CSIRVRNTGELFF. CDR3 nucleotide sequence: TGCAGCATTAGGGTTAGGAACACCGGGGAGCTGTTTTTT.